These T cell receptor beta chains were read from a single sample in a study of blood T cell repertoires in COVID-19. Some clones are missing from TCRdb's copy, which holds only in-frame ones; the method was immunoSEQ multiplex PCR. The table records 100,000 to 150,000 clones, approximately 81% of them present only once. The sequencing sample was made of peripheral blood. Every receptor here comes from a man aged 40-50 years with active or convalescent COVID-19. CDR3s include the opening cysteine and the closing phenylalanine or tryptophan. D genes are given only for firm matches. Size tells how often a clone was seen (once, few, many) or the class of an expanded clone, and some rows leave it out.

v_gene,d_gene,abundance,j_gene,CDR3aa,CDR3nt
TRBV11-3,-,once,TRBJ2-3,CASSKRQGGVDTQYF,TGTGCCAGCAGCAAAAGACAGGGAGGTGTAGATACGCAGTATTTT
TRBV5-1,-,-,TRBJ1-6,CASSGGAASSYNSPLHF,TGCGCCAGCAGCGGGGGGGCGGCTAGCTCCTATAATTCACCCCTCCACTTT
TRBV7-9,-,-,TRBJ2-6,CASSLGGGSGANVLTF,TGTGCCAGCAGCTTAGGAGGAGGGTCTGGGGCCAACGTCCTGACTTTC
TRBV6-5,TRBD2,-,TRBJ2-3,CASSYTTSGKADTQYF,TGTGCCAGCAGTTACACGACTAGCGGGAAGGCAGATACGCAGTATTTT
TRBV5-1,-,once,TRBJ2-1,CASSSTRSNEQFF,TGCGCCAGCAGCTCAACTAGGTCTAATGAGCAGTTCTTC
TRBV2,TRBD1,once,TRBJ1-5,CASSVRTGGAGQPQHF,TGTGCCAGCAGTGTTCGGACAGGGGGCGCGGGTCAGCCCCAGCATTTT
TRBV5-5,TRBD1,-,TRBJ1-2,CASSPGTAASSGYTF,TGTGCCAGCAGCCCGGGGACAGCGGCTTCCTCTGGCTACACCTTC
TRBV6-6,-,-,TRBJ1-1,CASSYLQGNTEAFF,TGTGCCAGCAGTTACCTCCAGGGGAACACTGAAGCTTTCTTT
TRBV30,-,-,TRBJ2-2,CAWSEATSFTGELFF,TGTGCCTGGAGTGAAGCGACCTCGTTCACCGGGGAGCTGTTTTTT
TRBV19,-,-,TRBJ1-3,CASGASSGNTIYF,TGTGCCAGTGGAGCGAGCTCTGGAAACACCATATATTTT
TRBV5-5,TRBD2,-,TRBJ2-2,CASSPAASGGRGELFF,TGTGCCAGCAGCCCGGCGGCTAGCGGGGGAAGGGGGGAGCTGTTTTTT
TRBV4-3,-,-,TRBJ1-1,CASSQTRTGNTEAFF,TGCGCCAGCAGCCAAACCCGGACGGGAAACACTGAAGCTTTCTTT
TRBV28,-,once,TRBJ1-5,CASSLSGPGNQPQHF,TGTGCCAGCAGTTTAAGTGGGCCAGGCAATCAGCCCCAGCATTTT
TRBV19,-,once,TRBJ2-4,CASSIRELAKNIQYF,TGTGCCAGTAGTATTCGGGAGCTAGCCAAAAACATTCAGTACTTC
TRBV11-3,-,once,TRBJ2-5,CASSFGVAAQETQYF,TGTGCCAGCAGCTTCGGGGTAGCGGCCCAAGAGACCCAGTACTTC
TRBV10-2,TRBD2,-,TRBJ2-1,CASRGLANEQFF,TGCGCCAGCAGGGGACTAGCCAATGAGCAGTTCTTC
TRBV11-3,-,once,TRBJ2-7,CASSLTGLGEQYF,TGTGCCAGCAGCCTGACGGGTCTTGGCGAGCAGTACTTC
TRBV19,-,-,TRBJ1-2,CASSMPDRLHHYGYTF,TGTGCCAGTAGTATGCCGGACAGACTTCATCACTATGGCTACACCTTC
TRBV6-5,TRBD2,-,TRBJ2-3,CASRRGIPDTQYF,TGTGCCAGCCGGCGGGGGATACCAGATACGCAGTATTTT
TRBV5-6,TRBD1,-,TRBJ1-5,CASSLRRGDQPQHF,TGTGCCAGCAGCTTACGCAGGGGGGATCAGCCCCAGCATTTT
TRBV9,-,-,TRBJ1-1,CASSPRTAGTMNTEAFF,TGTGCCAGCAGCCCACGGACAGCCGGGACAATGAACACTGAAGCTTTCTTT
TRBV30,TRBD1,-,TRBJ1-1,CAWRGQANTEAFF,TGTGCCTGGAGGGGACAGGCAAACACTGAAGCTTTCTTT
TRBV6-2/TRBV6-3,-,-,TRBJ2-7,CASSPRGIGDEQYF,TGTGCCAGCAGCCCCCGGGGGATTGGAGACGAGCAGTACTTC
TRBV19,TRBD1,few,TRBJ1-6,CASRAQGGHSPLHF,TGTGCCAGTAGAGCCCAGGGGGGACATTCACCCCTCCACTTT
TRBV19,-,-,TRBJ1-5,CASSIVRTINQPQHF,TGTGCCAGTAGTATAGTTCGGACTATCAATCAGCCCCAGCATTTT
TRBV10-1,TRBD1,once,TRBJ1-1,CASTPSTGAPNTEAFF,TGCGCCAGCACGCCTTCCACAGGGGCCCCGAACACTGAAGCTTTCTTT
TRBV5-1,-,-,TRBJ2-1,CASSLGYPGDEQFF,TGCGCCAGCAGCTTGGGCTACCCGGGGGATGAGCAGTTCTTC
TRBV5-8,TRBD1,-,TRBJ2-5,CASSLDRGRETQYF,TGTGCCAGCAGCTTGGACAGGGGGCGAGAGACCCAGTACTTC
TRBV11-2,-,-,TRBJ2-5,CASTRTNQETQYF,TGTGCCAGCACTCGGACTAACCAAGAGACCCAGTACTTC
TRBV27,-,-,TRBJ2-3,CASSPGQGEGTDTQYF,TGTGCCAGCAGCCCCGGGCAGGGCGAAGGCACAGATACGCAGTATTTT
TRBV6-1,TRBD1,few,TRBJ1-1,CASSEVTGGNTEAFF,TGTGCCAGCAGTGAAGTGACAGGGGGCAACACTGAAGCTTTCTTT
TRBV21-1,-,-,TRBJ2-7,CASSKKWQGTYEQYF,TGTGCCAGCAGCAAAAAATGGCAGGGAACCTACGAGCAGTACTTC
TRBV2,-,few,TRBJ2-1,CASIDVAHSYNEQFF,TGTGCCAGCATTGACGTCGCGCACTCCTACAATGAGCAGTTCTTC
TRBV6-5,-,-,TRBJ1-5,CASSPRQFSSPQHF,TGTGCCAGCAGTCCCCGACAGTTCTCTTCGCCCCAGCATTTT
TRBV10-3,-,-,TRBJ1-6,CAISESGAYNSPLHF,TGTGCCATCAGTGAGTCGGGCGCCTATAATTCACCCCTCCACTTT
TRBV7-3,TRBD1,few,TRBJ1-2,CASSAGTGYGYTF,TGTGCCAGCAGCGCCGGGACAGGTTATGGCTACACCTTC
TRBV5-4,-,-,TRBJ1-3,CASSSGGVYTGNTIYF,TGTGCCAGCAGCTCCGGCGGGGTTTATACGGGAAACACCATATATTTT
TRBV25-1,-,-,TRBJ1-1,CASRTGLNTEAFF,TGTGCCAGCAGGACAGGATTGAACACTGAAGCTTTCTTT
TRBV2,TRBD1,-,TRBJ1-4,CASQGQDRELFF,TGTGCCAGCCAGGGACAGGACAGGGAACTGTTTTTT
TRBV4-1,-,-,TRBJ2-7,CASSQFVSTYEQYF,TGCGCCAGCAGCCAATTTGTCTCTACCTACGAGCAGTACTTC
TRBV12-5,-,-,TRBJ1-5,CASGLLFGPGQGNQPQHF,TGTGCTAGTGGCCTCCTCTTTGGGCCTGGCCAAGGCAATCAGCCCCAGCATTTT
TRBV6-1,-,-,TRBJ1-5,CASSDTGKGNQPQHF,TGTGCCAGCAGTGACACAGGGAAGGGAAATCAGCCCCAGCATTTT
TRBV12-3/TRBV12-4,-,-,TRBJ1-1,CASALRSNTEAFF,TGTGCCAGCGCTTTGCGGAGTAACACTGAAGCTTTCTTT
TRBV20-1,TRBD2,-,TRBJ2-3,CSASQREGRADTQYF,TGCAGTGCTAGTCAGCGGGAGGGCCGCGCAGATACGCAGTATTTT
TRBV10-2,TRBD1,-,TRBJ2-2,CASSEQGVATGELFF,TGCGCCAGCAGTGAGCAGGGGGTGGCCACCGGGGAGCTGTTTTTT
TRBV30,TRBD1,-,TRBJ1-4,CAWSFRQGANEKLFF,TGTGCCTGGAGTTTTAGACAGGGAGCTAATGAAAAACTGTTTTTT
TRBV2,-,-,TRBJ1-5,CASSEAGNRQPQHF,TGTGCCAGCAGTGAAGCCGGTAACCGTCAGCCCCAGCATTTT
TRBV19,-,few,TRBJ2-7,CASSTETAYEQYF,TGTGCCAGTAGTACAGAGACAGCTTACGAGCAGTACTTC
TRBV12-3/TRBV12-4,TRBD2,-,TRBJ2-1,CASASGGAGEQFF,TGTGCCAGCGCTAGCGGGGGGGCCGGTGAGCAGTTCTTC
TRBV28,-,-,TRBJ2-1,CASIAAPYNEQFF,TGTGCCAGCATAGCGGCCCCCTACAATGAGCAGTTCTTC
TRBV5-6,-,-,TRBJ1-1,CASSLPTSQREAFF,TGTGCCAGCAGCCTACCGACATCCCAGAGAGAAGCTTTCTTT
TRBV30,-,many,TRBJ1-2,CAWSQKTASYTF,TGTGCCTGGAGTCAAAAGACAGCTAGCTACACCTTC
TRBV11-2,-,-,TRBJ2-2,CASCPLGYTGELFF,TGTGCCAGCTGCCCGTTGGGCTACACCGGGGAGCTGTTTTTT
TRBV7-9,TRBD1,-,TRBJ1-2,CASSPPGTGFYGYTF,TGTGCCAGCAGCCCCCCCGGGACAGGTTTCTATGGCTACACCTTC
TRBV19,-,-,TRBJ1-1,CASQGRDTEAFF,TGTGCCTCACAGGGTCGGGACACTGAAGCTTTCTTT
TRBV7-2,-,once,TRBJ2-7,CASSLSVSYEQYF,TGTGCCAGCAGCTTAAGCGTGTCCTACGAGCAGTACTTC
TRBV4-1,TRBD1,-,TRBJ2-2,CASSQRQGISDTGELFF,TGCGCCAGCAGCCAGAGACAGGGGATCTCGGACACCGGGGAGCTGTTTTTT